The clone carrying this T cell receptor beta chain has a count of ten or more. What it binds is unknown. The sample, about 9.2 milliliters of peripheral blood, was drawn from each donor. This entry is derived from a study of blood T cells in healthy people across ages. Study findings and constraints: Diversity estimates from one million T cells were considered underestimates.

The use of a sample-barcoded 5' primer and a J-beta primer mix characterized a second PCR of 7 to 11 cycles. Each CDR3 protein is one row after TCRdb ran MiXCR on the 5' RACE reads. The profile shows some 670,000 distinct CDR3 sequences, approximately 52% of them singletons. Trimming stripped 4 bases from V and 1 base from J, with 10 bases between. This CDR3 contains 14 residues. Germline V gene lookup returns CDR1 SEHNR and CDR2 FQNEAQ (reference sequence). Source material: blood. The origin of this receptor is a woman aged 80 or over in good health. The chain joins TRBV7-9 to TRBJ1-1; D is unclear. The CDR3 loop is CASSSFIGNTEAFF. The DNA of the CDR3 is TGTGCCAGCAGCTCCTTCATAGGGAACACTGAAGCTTTCTTT.